This T cell receptor beta chain appears in the sequencing data of a study of Graves' ophthalmopathy and Graves' hyperthyroidism. Aged 18 to 65, hyperthyroidism patients had been newly diagnosed, with under 2 months' duration. A diagnosis was made from clinical symptoms together with serum thyroxine, TRAb, thyroid ultrasound and orbital computed tomography. Between the trimmed V and J ends, which lost 7 bases and 8 bases, there was a span of 23 bases. CDR3 size: 15 residues. Investigators amplified TCR beta CDR3 regions from RNA transcripts. An opening RT-PCR round employed HTBI primers and preceded a second-round multiplex PCR. Via MiXCR, TCRdb re-called the multiplex PCR reads, giving one row per CDR3 protein. Found here are around 590,000 distinct CDR3 sequences, under 45% of them singletons; the top ten hold around 4%. At least ten counts were recorded for this clonotype.

The clonotype originates from an adult man with Graves' hyperthyroidism. The sequenced sample consisted of peripheral blood or thyroid tissue (not recorded which). The rearrangement uses TRBV12-3 or TRBV12-4 and TRBJ1-2, with D maybe TRBD1 (6 bases). The CDR3 DNA follows: TGTGCCAGCATTAACCCGGCCGGGGGGCTGAGAGGCTACACCTTC. Translated: CASINPAGGLRGYTF.